This is a list of T cell receptor beta chains from one sample in a study of T-cell reconstitution after alpha-beta-depleted transplantation in children. TCRdb passed the PCR reads through MiXCR, listing each CDR3 protein once. The sample includes some 500,000 distinct CDR3 sequences, roughly 18% of them seen just once. Specimen: PBMCs from the stem cell graft donor, collected from the stem cell graft. The receptor source for this set is a human donor who donated a stem cell graft to a child with acute lymphoblastic leukemia. The CDR3 runs from the conserved cysteine through the conserved F or W. A D gene is named only where the DNA matches it firmly. The listing skips clone size in some rows; elsewhere it reads once, few, many or a size class.

v_call: TRBV7-8; cdr3_length: 14; d_call: .; j_call: TRBJ1-5; clone_size: .; cdr3_aa: CASSLGSGYQPQHF; cdr3_nt: TGTGCCAGCAGCTTAGGTTCTGGCTATCAGCCCCAGCATTTT
v_call: TRBV4-1; cdr3_length: 15; d_call: TRBD2; j_call: TRBJ2-5; clone_size: .; cdr3_aa: CASSPSGAGAETQYF; cdr3_nt: TGCGCCAGCAGCCCAAGCGGTGCGGGAGCGGAGACCCAGTACTTC
v_call: TRBV7-3; cdr3_length: 15; d_call: TRBD1; j_call: TRBJ2-5; clone_size: .; cdr3_aa: CASSLIGQGPETQYF; cdr3_nt: TGTGCCAGCAGCTTAATCGGACAGGGGCCAGAGACCCAGTACTTC
v_call: TRBV5-1; cdr3_length: 15; d_call: .; j_call: TRBJ2-3; clone_size: few; cdr3_aa: CASSQGMGAPDTQYF; cdr3_nt: TGCGCCAGCAGCCAGGGGATGGGGGCACCAGATACGCAGTATTTT
v_call: TRBV20-1; cdr3_length: 15; d_call: .; j_call: TRBJ2-4; clone_size: few; cdr3_aa: CSARPTVLAKNIQYF; cdr3_nt: TGCAGTGCTAGACCGACAGTTCTAGCCAAAAACATTCAGTACTTC
v_call: TRBV29-1; cdr3_length: 11; d_call: .; j_call: TRBJ2-1; clone_size: many; cdr3_aa: CSVALYNEQFF; cdr3_nt: TGCAGCGTTGCCCTTTACAATGAGCAGTTCTTC
v_call: TRBV28; cdr3_length: 15; d_call: TRBD2; j_call: TRBJ2-7; clone_size: .; cdr3_aa: CASSALGTSVYEQYF; cdr3_nt: TGTGCCAGCAGTGCTCTAGGGACTAGCGTATACGAGCAGTACTTC
v_call: TRBV5-1; cdr3_length: 17; d_call: .; j_call: TRBJ2-1; clone_size: .; cdr3_aa: CASSLGPGLYSYNEQFF; cdr3_nt: TGCGCCAGCAGCTTGGGACCAGGGTTATATTCGTACAATGAGCAGTTCTTC
v_call: TRBV11-2; cdr3_length: 13; d_call: TRBD1; j_call: TRBJ1-3; clone_size: .; cdr3_aa: CASSSGTGNTIYF; cdr3_nt: TGTGCCAGCAGCTCCGGGACAGGGAATACCATATATTTT
v_call: TRBV24-1; cdr3_length: 14; d_call: .; j_call: TRBJ1-1; clone_size: once; cdr3_aa: CADRGQEKSTEAFF; cdr3_nt: TGTGCCGACCGGGGCCAAGAAAAGAGCACTGAAGCTTTCTTT
v_call: TRBV7-8; cdr3_length: 16; d_call: .; j_call: TRBJ2-2; clone_size: .; cdr3_aa: CASSLFSRGVPGELFF; cdr3_nt: TGTGCCAGCAGCTTATTTAGCCGAGGAGTACCCGGGGAGCTGTTTTTT
v_call: TRBV10-2; cdr3_length: 13; d_call: .; j_call: TRBJ2-7; clone_size: .; cdr3_aa: CASSDSRVYEQYF; cdr3_nt: TGCGCCAGCAGTGACTCCCGGGTCTACGAGCAGTACTTC
v_call: TRBV5-1; cdr3_length: 14; d_call: .; j_call: TRBJ2-3; clone_size: many; cdr3_aa: CASSSAGSTDTQYF; cdr3_nt: TGCGCCAGCAGCTCGGCGGGTAGCACAGATACGCAGTATTTT
v_call: TRBV13; cdr3_length: 14; d_call: .; j_call: TRBJ2-5; clone_size: .; cdr3_aa: CASSLQGLPETQYF; cdr3_nt: TGTGCCAGCAGCTTACAGGGATTGCCAGAGACCCAGTACTTC
v_call: TRBV7-9; cdr3_length: 17; d_call: .; j_call: TRBJ2-1; clone_size: .; cdr3_aa: CASSLAPSLARYNEQFF; cdr3_nt: TGTGCCAGCAGCTTAGCTCCCAGCTTGGCCCGCTACAATGAGCAGTTCTTC
v_call: TRBV23-1; cdr3_length: 16; d_call: .; j_call: TRBJ2-7; clone_size: .; cdr3_aa: CASSQSKSPVIYEQYF; cdr3_nt: TGCGCCAGCAGTCAATCGAAGTCGCCAGTGATCTACGAGCAGTACTTC
v_call: TRBV6-5; cdr3_length: 17; d_call: .; j_call: TRBJ1-1; clone_size: .; cdr3_aa: CASSSTKRGLRRTEAFF; cdr3_nt: TGTGCCAGCAGTTCAACAAAGAGGGGCCTACGACGCACTGAAGCTTTCTTT
v_call: TRBV4-2; cdr3_length: 18; d_call: TRBD2; j_call: TRBJ2-1; clone_size: .; cdr3_aa: CASSLSSGLAGPYNEQFF; cdr3_nt: TGTGCCAGCAGCCTTTCATCGGGACTAGCGGGCCCCTACAATGAGCAGTTCTTC
v_call: TRBV7-6; cdr3_length: 12; d_call: .; j_call: TRBJ1-2; clone_size: .; cdr3_aa: CASSLVAGRTIF; cdr3_nt: TGTGCCAGCAGCTTAGTGGCCGGGCGCACCATTTTC
v_call: TRBV12-3/TRBV12-4; cdr3_length: 16; d_call: .; j_call: TRBJ2-1; clone_size: .; cdr3_aa: CASSLSASRLYNEQFF; cdr3_nt: TGTGCCAGCAGTTTAAGCGCATCCCGTCTCTACAATGAGCAGTTCTTC
v_call: TRBV7-2; cdr3_length: 13; d_call: .; j_call: TRBJ2-7; clone_size: .; cdr3_aa: CASSLPGIYEQYF; cdr3_nt: TGTGCCAGCAGCTTACCAGGAATCTATGAGCAGTACTTC
v_call: TRBV20-1; cdr3_length: 16; d_call: .; j_call: TRBJ2-7; clone_size: .; cdr3_aa: CSAREASGFFSYEQYF; cdr3_nt: TGCAGTGCTAGAGAGGCAAGCGGTTTTTTCTCCTACGAGCAGTACTTC
v_call: TRBV7-9; cdr3_length: 10; d_call: .; j_call: TRBJ2-5; clone_size: .; cdr3_aa: CANDQETQYF; cdr3_nt: TGTGCCAACGACCAAGAGACCCAGTACTTC